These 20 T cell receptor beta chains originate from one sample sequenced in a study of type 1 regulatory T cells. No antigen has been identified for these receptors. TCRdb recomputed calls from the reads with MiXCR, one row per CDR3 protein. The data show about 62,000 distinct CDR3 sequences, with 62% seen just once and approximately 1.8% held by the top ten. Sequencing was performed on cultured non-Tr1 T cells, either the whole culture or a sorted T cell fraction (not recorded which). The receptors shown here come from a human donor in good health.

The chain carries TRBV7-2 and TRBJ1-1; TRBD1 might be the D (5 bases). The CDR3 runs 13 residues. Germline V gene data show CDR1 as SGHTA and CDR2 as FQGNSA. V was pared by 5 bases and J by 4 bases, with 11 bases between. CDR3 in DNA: TGTGCCAGCAGCCAGAGGGGTGGCACTGAAGCTTTCTTT. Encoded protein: CASSQRGGTEAFF.

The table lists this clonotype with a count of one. CDR3 nucleotides: TGCGCCAGCAGCCTGAAACCGGAGGACGCGCTGGCCGGGGAGCTGTTTTTT. This sequence encodes CASSLKPEDALAGELFF. The gene calls are TRBV5-1 and TRBJ2-2, with a weak D call TRBD2 (5 bases). V was clipped by 4 bases and J by 6 bases, with 22 bases between them. This CDR3 has 17 amino acids. Looked up from germline, CDR1 is SGHRS and CDR2 is YFSETQ.

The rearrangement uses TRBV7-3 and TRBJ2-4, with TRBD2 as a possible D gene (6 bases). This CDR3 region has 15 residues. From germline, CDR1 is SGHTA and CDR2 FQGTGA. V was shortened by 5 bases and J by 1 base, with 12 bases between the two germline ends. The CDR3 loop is CASSATGGAKNIQYF. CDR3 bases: TGTGCCAGCAGCGCCACTGGGGGGGCCAAAAACATTCAGTACTTC. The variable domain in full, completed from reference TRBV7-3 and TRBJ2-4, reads GAGVSQTPSNKVTEKGKYVELRCDPISGHTALYWYRQSLGQGPEFLIYFQGTGAADDSGLPNDRFFAVRPEGSVSTLKIQRTERGDSAVYLCASSATGGAKNIQYFGAGTRLSVL.

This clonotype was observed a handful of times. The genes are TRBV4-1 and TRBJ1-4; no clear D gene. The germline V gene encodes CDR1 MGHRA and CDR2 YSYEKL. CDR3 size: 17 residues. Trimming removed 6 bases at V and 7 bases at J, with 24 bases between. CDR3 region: CASSAVKTTAFGEKLFF. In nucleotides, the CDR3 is TGCGCCAGCAGTGCAGTCAAGACGACGGCTTTTGGTGAAAAACTGTTTTTT.

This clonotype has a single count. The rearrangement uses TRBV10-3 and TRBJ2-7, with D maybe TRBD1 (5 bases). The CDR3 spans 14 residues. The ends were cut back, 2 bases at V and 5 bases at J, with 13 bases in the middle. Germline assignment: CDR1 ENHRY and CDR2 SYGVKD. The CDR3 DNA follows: TGTGCCATCAGTGAGGGGGCCGTACGAAACGAGCAGTACTTC. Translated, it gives CAISEGAVRNEQYF.

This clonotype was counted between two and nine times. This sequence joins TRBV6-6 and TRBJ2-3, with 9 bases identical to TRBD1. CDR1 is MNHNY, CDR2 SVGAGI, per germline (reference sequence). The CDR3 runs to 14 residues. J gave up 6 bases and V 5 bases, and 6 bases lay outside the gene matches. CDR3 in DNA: TGTGCCAGCAGTGGTCGGGACAGGGAGGATACGCAGTATTTT. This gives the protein CASSGRDREDTQYF.

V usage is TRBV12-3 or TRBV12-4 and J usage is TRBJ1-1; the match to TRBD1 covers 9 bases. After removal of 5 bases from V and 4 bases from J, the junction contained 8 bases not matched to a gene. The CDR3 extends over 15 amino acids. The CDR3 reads CASSDNRGLSTEAFF. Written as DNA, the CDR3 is TGTGCCAGCAGTGATAACAGGGGGCTTAGCACTGAAGCTTTCTTT.

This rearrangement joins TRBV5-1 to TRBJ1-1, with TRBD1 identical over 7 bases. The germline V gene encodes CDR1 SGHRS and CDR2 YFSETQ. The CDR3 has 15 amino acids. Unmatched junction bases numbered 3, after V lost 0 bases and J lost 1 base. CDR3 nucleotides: TGCGCCAGCAGCTTGGGGGGGACAGAGAACACTGAAGCTTTCTTT. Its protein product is CASSLGGTENTEAFF.

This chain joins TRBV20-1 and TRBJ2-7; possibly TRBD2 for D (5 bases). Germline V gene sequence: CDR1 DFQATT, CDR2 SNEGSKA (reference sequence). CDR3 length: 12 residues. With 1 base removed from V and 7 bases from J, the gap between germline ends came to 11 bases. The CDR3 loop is CSARGSTGEQYF. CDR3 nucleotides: TGCAGTGCTAGAGGCTCAACGGGGGAGCAGTACTTC.

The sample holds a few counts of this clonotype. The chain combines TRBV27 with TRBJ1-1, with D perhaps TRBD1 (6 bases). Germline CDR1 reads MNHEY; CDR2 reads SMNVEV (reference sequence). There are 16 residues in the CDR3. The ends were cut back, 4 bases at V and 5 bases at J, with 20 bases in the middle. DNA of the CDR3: TGTGCCAGCAGTTGGGGCAGGGGAATGGGTAAGACTGAAGCTTTCTTT. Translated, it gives CASSWGRGMGKTEAFF.

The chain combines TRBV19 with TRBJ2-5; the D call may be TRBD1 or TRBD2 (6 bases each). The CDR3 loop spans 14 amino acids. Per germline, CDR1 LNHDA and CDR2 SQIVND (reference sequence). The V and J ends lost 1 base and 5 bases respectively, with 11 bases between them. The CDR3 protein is CASSIGSGGETQYF. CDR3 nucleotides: TGTGCCAGTAGTATAGGGTCCGGGGGCGAGACCCAGTACTTC.

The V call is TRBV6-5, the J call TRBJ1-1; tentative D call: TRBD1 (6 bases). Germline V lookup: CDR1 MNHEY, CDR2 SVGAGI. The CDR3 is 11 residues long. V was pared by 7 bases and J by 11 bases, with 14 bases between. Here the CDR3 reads CASIFGGLAFF. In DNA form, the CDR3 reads TGTGCCAGCATCTTCGGGGGGCTTGCTTTCTTT.

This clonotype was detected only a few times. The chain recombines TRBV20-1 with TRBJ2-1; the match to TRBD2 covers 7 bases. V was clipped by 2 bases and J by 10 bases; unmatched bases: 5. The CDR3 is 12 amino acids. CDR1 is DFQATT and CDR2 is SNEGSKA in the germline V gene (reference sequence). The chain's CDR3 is CSARLPGGEQFF. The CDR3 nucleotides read TGCAGTGCTAGACTCCCGGGAGGCGAGCAGTTCTTC.

The CDR3 here is CASSLEGLAGGYTF. In DNA, the CDR3 is TGCGCCAGCAGCTTGGAAGGACTGGCGGGTGGCTACACCTTC. The chain recombines TRBV5-1 with TRBJ1-2, with D unclear. With 0 bases removed from V and 7 bases from J, the gap between germline ends came to 13 bases. This CDR3 spans 14 amino acids. CDR1 SGHRS and CDR2 YFSETQ come from the germline V gene.

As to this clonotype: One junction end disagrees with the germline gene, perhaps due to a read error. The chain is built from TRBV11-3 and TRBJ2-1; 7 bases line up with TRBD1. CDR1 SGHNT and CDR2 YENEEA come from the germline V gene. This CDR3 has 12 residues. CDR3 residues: CASSQATGECHF. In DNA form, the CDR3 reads TGTGCCAGCAGCCAAGCTACAGGGGAATGTCACTTC.

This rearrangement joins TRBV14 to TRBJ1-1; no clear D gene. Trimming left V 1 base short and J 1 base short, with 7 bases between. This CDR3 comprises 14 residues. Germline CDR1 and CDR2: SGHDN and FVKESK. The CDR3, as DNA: TGTGCCAGCAGCCAAGTAGGATGGAACACTGAAGCTTTCTTT. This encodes CASSQVGWNTEAFF.

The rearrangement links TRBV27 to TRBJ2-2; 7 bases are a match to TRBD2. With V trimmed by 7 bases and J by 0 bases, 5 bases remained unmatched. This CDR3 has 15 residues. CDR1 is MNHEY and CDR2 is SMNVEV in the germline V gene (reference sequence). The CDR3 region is CASKAGLSNTGELFF. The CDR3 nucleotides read TGTGCCAGCAAGGCGGGACTATCGAACACCGGGGAGCTGTTTTTT.

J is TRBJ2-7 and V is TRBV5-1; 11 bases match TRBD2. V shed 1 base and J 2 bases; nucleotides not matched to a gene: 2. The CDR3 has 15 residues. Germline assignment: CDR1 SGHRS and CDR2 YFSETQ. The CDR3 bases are TGCGCCAGCAGCTTGACTAGCGGGAGTACCTACGAGCAGTACTTC. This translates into CASSLTSGSTYEQYF.

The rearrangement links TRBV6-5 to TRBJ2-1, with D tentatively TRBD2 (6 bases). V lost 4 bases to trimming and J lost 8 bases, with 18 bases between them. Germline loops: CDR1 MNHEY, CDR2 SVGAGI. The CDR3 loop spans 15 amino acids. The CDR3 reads CASSSPRRATYEQFF. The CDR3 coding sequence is TGTGCCAGCAGTTCGCCTAGGAGGGCTACGTATGAGCAGTTCTTC.

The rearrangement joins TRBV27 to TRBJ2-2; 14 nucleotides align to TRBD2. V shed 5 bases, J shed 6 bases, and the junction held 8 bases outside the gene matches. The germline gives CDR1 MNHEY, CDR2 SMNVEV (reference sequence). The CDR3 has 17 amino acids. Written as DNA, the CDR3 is TGTGCCAGCAGTATACGACTAGCGGGAGGGCCGTCCGGGGAGCTGTTTTTT. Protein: CASSIRLAGGPSGELFF.